This T cell receptor beta chain is drawn from a study of blood T cells in healthy people across ages (dated by TCRdb to the mid-2010s). Study-level background: In model experiments, template switching captured about one uniquely barcoded TCR beta cDNA molecule for every two T cells. Using deep sequencing normalized with unique cDNA molecular identifiers, the study measured how TCR beta repertoire diversity changes with age. The donors were divided into four age groups: young (average approximately 17 years), middle-aged (roughly 40), aged (about 62) and long-lived (roughly 82). To avoid experimental bias, donors of different ages were spread randomly across the sequencing lanes. Using the same blood draw, the study looked at two additional independent replicas of 1 million unique cDNA reads for two donors, one aged 18 to 29 and the other aged 80 or older. What the research found in general, with its limitations: Total diversity estimates from one million sequenced T cells were considered lower bounds and underestimates. Because profiling used bulk unsorted PBMCs, naive and antigen-experienced compartments could not be compared conclusively. As age increased, observed TCR beta diversity per million T cells dropped in a roughly linear way, and a significant reduction was already evident by age 40. The long-lived group showed more naive CD4+ T cells, fewer expanded clones and increased TCR diversity than the aged group, suggesting age selection. Because the CMV infection status of the donors was unknown, age-related changes in expanded clonotypes may potentially have been confounded. A strong correlation was found between observed TCR beta diversity and the percentage of naive T cells measured by flow cytometry.

A few counts support this clonotype. There is no known antigen for this receptor. Within one base of it there is no much larger clone, and no base qualities were kept. Systemically healthy Caucasian individuals from Russia, 35 to 50 in total and aged roughly 6 to 100 years, were included as donors. Roughly 11 milliliters of peripheral blood were drawn from each donor into EDTA-treated Vacutainer tubes. Ficoll-Paque density-gradient centrifugation was used to isolate PBMCs, with at least 7 million obtained per sample. Trizol reagent was used to extract total RNA from the PBMCs, yielding at least 6 micrograms per sample. The percentages of naive CD45RAhigh/CD27high T cells were determined by flow cytometry on a PBMC aliquot from every donor. To prepare the library, 5' RACE was applied. This sample was sequenced with an Illumina HiSeq 2500. A second roughly 6 to 12 cycle PCR used a sample-barcoded 5' primer and a J-beta primer mix. A unique molecular identifier was introduced onto each TCR beta cDNA molecule by a template-switch 5' adaptor carrying 12 random nucleotides. Each sample yielded at least 3 million CDR3-containing paired-end reads. First-strand cDNA synthesis was performed from all RNA using the Mint cDNA synthesis kit, with priming by a TRBC-specific oligonucleotide. After uracil-DNA glycosylase treatment, a first 18-cycle PCR used universal primers M1SS and BC2_uni_R on all cDNA. Regarding the original processing steps: Each sample was normalized by randomly selecting 1 million high-quality reads, each carrying a distinct molecular identifier. Reads with shared molecular identifiers were discarded instead of being binned into consensus sequences. MiTCR, set to a Q25 quality threshold and the strictest error-elimination algorithm, was used for CDR3 identification, clonotype clustering and error correction. A nonparametric unseen species model using Euler transformation provided a lower-bound estimate of total TCR beta diversity. In TCRdb, the public reads were trimmed at Q25 with fastp and aligned with MiXCR, with productive beta chains retained. Records with the same CDR3 protein are collapsed into one entry carrying the most frequent genes and DNA. None of the V and J calls come from the authors' own analysis; TCRdb made them. The sample contains 1,100,000 or so distinct CDR3 sequences, around 43% of them found a single time. Of the sample, 18% falls within the top ten clones.

The clonotype was recovered from a woman aged 60-75 years in good health. Material for sequencing was blood.

The bases read TGTGCCAGCACCAAATACAGGGGACCCTACGAGCAGTACTTC. Its translation reads: CASTKYRGPYEQYF. The chain is made from TRBV12-3 or TRBV12-4 and TRBJ2-7; TRBD1 agrees with 7 junctional bases. From cysteine to phenylalanine, the CDR3 is 14 amino acids long. Here the CDR3 DNA is all that survives: 42 bases in frame from base 1. At the junction V is shortened by 7 bases and J by 2 bases; bases outside the gene matches: 8.